Sequencing of this TCR beta chain was carried out in a study of beta chain features in type 1 diabetes. General study results and limits: Significant though moderate, a shortening of TCRB CDR3s appeared in all four CD4+ subsets of Type 1 diabetes patients. Any PCR bias toward short templates would affect both groups alike. Naive, central memory and Treg TCRB repertoires seemed to resemble each other more closely in patients than they did in healthy donors.

The isolated RNA, all of it, was reverse transcribed, so expressed TCRB transcripts were what got sequenced. TCRdb keeps only in-frame clones here, not all; method: immunoSEQ multiplex PCR. The sample records 200,000 to 250,000 clones, 25% to 30% being singletons. Concerning this clone: Its antigen is not known.

The V gene lost 6 bases and the J gene lost 6 bases, with 21 bases spanning the gap. The CDR3 is 16 amino acids. Germline V gives CDR1 SSHAT, CDR2 FNYEAQ (reference sequence). The sequencing sample was made of central memory CD4+ T cells from blood. The V and J genes are TRBV7-7 and TRBJ2-1; D might be TRBD1 or TRBD2, each matching 5 bases. This TCR derives from a man under 40 in good health. The CDR3 reads CASSRNPGREGNEQFF. The CDR3 coding sequence is TGTGCCAGCAGTCGAAATCCGGGACGAGAAGGCAATGAGCAGTTCTTC.